This TCR beta chain was recorded in a study of tumor and adjacent non-tumor tissue in lung cancer listed by TCRdb under 2018. A note on the overall study: By cancer type, the cohort comprised 12 adenocarcinoma patients, a couple of squamous cell carcinoma patients and 1 small cell lung cancer patient. The 15 or so patients were aged roughly 30 to 85 years, included approximately ten men and 5 women, and had TNM stage I to III disease. A total of some 130,000,000 productive TCRbeta reads were generated by sequencing, corresponding to an average of about 4.17 million reads per sample. The study compared bulk TCRbeta repertoires between lung tumor tissue and matched distant non-tumor lung tissue from about 14 lung cancer patients. For each patient, one tumor sample and one normal lung sample were taken, giving a few dozen paired specimens that underwent TCRbeta CDR3 sequencing. The full study reports these points: TCR diversity was significantly higher in younger patients, and higher tumor TCR diversity was associated with shorter overall and disease-free survival. Tumor tissue showed significantly greater TCR diversity (inverse Simpson) than normal lung tissue (about 400 vs 180, P = 0.0075, Mann-Whitney U test). Neither the sequencing platform nor unique molecular identifiers are named or mentioned anywhere in the methods. The top 100 clones made up a significantly larger cumulative share of the repertoire in normal lung than in tumor tissue. Peripheral blood was not sequenced, so blood TCRbeta repertoires were not examined in the lung cancer patients of the study. With only roughly 14 patients in the cohort, the authors noted that larger samples and more detailed clinical data are needed.

Counted from cysteine to phenylalanine, this CDR3 has 15 amino acids. The kept DNA is CDR3 alone, 45 bases in frame from the first base. Library generation was performed with multiplex PCR. Sequencing used an Illumina HiSeq 2500. Following protocols modified from ARM-PCR, the researchers constructed TCRbeta libraries through three rounds of nested PCR with primers (Table S4). PCR products of 200-500 bp were gel-excised and purified with the QIAquick gel extraction kit before sequencing. Under the source paper's analysis protocol: Reads were cleaned with Trimmomatic, merged with FLASH into complete CDR3 sequences, and assigned to V(D)J germline segments with MiTCR. VDJtools was used to compute clonal diversity as the inverse Simpson's index. In-frame sequences lacking a premature stop codon were counted as productive reads. The public reads were reanalyzed by TCRdb: fastp trimming at Q25, MiXCR alignment, in-frame beta chains only. Each CDR3 protein appears once, grouped with its most common genes and DNA. TCRdb's processing, not the authors' own work, is the source of the V and J calls. The sample contains around 66,000 distinct CDR3 sequences, around four fifths of them found a single time. The ten most abundant clones make up over 25% of the sample.

Comments on this clonotype: What antigen it recognizes has not been identified. The junction does not match germline at one end; this may be a read error.

Bulk unsorted tissue served as the source for RNA extraction, and RNA quality was assessed using a NanoDrop ND-1000 and an Agilent 2100. All donors had newly diagnosed lung cancer, had not received prior chemotherapy, and were admitted for thoracic surgery in China between August and November 2014. Anyone who had undergone radiotherapy or chemotherapy before, or who had another cancer at the same time, was left out of the study. Pieces of surgical tissue measuring 1-2 cm3 were kept in RNAlater solution and held at -80 degrees C until needed. The sequence is built from TRBV12-3 or TRBV12-4 and TRBJ2-1; the central 7 bases match TRBD2. The receptor was isolated from a man in his fifties or sixties with non-small cell lung cancer. Material for sequencing was lung tumor tissue. The CDR3 region: CASNFPQRDRNEPFF. The DNA sequence reads TGTGCCAGCAATTTCCCTCAGCGGGACCGCAATGAGCCGTTCTTC.